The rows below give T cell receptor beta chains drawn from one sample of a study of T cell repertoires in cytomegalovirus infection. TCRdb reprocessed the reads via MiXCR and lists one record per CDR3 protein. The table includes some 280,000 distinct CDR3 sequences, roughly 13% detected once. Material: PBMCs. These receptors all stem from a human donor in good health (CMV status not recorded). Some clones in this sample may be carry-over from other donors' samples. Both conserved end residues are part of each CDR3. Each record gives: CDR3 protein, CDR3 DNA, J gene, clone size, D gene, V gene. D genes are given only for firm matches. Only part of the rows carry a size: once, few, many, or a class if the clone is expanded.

CDR3aa: CSATENTGELFF
CDR3nt: TGCAGTGCAACAGAGAACACCGGGGAGCTGTTTTTT
j_gene: TRBJ2-2
abundance: few
d_gene: .
v_gene: TRBV20-1

CDR3aa: CASSSPGTHSNQPQHF
CDR3nt: TGTGCCAGCAGTTCCCCCGGGACACATAGCAATCAGCCCCAGCATTTT
j_gene: TRBJ1-5
abundance: few
d_gene: .
v_gene: TRBV6-6

CDR3aa: CASSLSREAAYEQYF
CDR3nt: TGTGCCAGCAGCTTATCCAGGGAGGCGGCCTACGAGCAGTACTTC
j_gene: TRBJ2-7
abundance: many
d_gene: .
v_gene: TRBV7-2

CDR3aa: CASSSGTGWEQYF
CDR3nt: TGTGCCAGCAGCTCGGGGACAGGGTGGGAGCAGTACTTC
j_gene: TRBJ2-7
abundance: .
d_gene: TRBD1
v_gene: TRBV7-2

CDR3aa: CASSAAPDPTGELFF
CDR3nt: TGTGCCAGCAGTGCTGCCCCAGATCCCACCGGGGAGCTGTTTTTT
j_gene: TRBJ2-2
abundance: few
d_gene: .
v_gene: TRBV6-4

CDR3aa: CASSFGFATNEKLFF
CDR3nt: TGCGCCAGCAGCTTCGGGTTTGCAACTAATGAAAAACTGTTTTTT
j_gene: TRBJ1-4
abundance: .
d_gene: .
v_gene: TRBV5-1

CDR3aa: CASSHRSTDTQYF
CDR3nt: TGTGCCAGCAGCCACCGCTCCACAGATACGCAGTATTTT
j_gene: TRBJ2-3
abundance: .
d_gene: .
v_gene: TRBV5-4

CDR3aa: CASSVGVGPSEKLFF
CDR3nt: TGTGCCAGCAGCGTAGGTGTTGGACCGAGTGAAAAACTGTTTTTT
j_gene: TRBJ1-4
abundance: few
d_gene: .
v_gene: TRBV9

CDR3aa: CASSFGGGGEYEQYF
CDR3nt: TGTGCCAGCAGCTTCGGGGGGGGAGGGGAGTACGAGCAGTACTTC
j_gene: TRBJ2-7
abundance: few
d_gene: TRBD2
v_gene: TRBV7-9

CDR3aa: CASSGPNSKNIQYF
CDR3nt: TGTGCCAGCAGTGGCCCTAATTCCAAAAACATTCAGTACTTC
j_gene: TRBJ2-4
abundance: few
d_gene: .
v_gene: TRBV28

CDR3aa: CASSLARSYEQYF
CDR3nt: TGTGCCAGCAGCTTAGCGCGCTCCTACGAGCAGTACTTC
j_gene: TRBJ2-7
abundance: many
d_gene: .
v_gene: TRBV7-2

CDR3aa: CASRPTEISYNEQFF
CDR3nt: TGTGCCAGCAGACCGACGGAGATCTCCTACAATGAGCAGTTCTTC
j_gene: TRBJ2-1
abundance: .
d_gene: .
v_gene: TRBV6-1

CDR3aa: CASSLQDYANTGELFF
CDR3nt: TGTGCCAGCAGTTTACAGGATTACGCGAACACCGGGGAGCTGTTTTTT
j_gene: TRBJ2-2
abundance: .
d_gene: .
v_gene: TRBV27

CDR3aa: CRALGNTEAFF
CDR3nt: TGCAGGGCATTGGGCAACACTGAAGCTTTCTTT
j_gene: TRBJ1-1
abundance: few
d_gene: .
v_gene: TRBV20-1

CDR3aa: CASSPRDRLTDTQYF
CDR3nt: TGTGCCAGCAGCCCCCGGGACAGGCTCACAGATACGCAGTATTTT
j_gene: TRBJ2-3
abundance: many
d_gene: TRBD1
v_gene: TRBV7-9

CDR3aa: CASSLQSGATDTQYF
CDR3nt: TGTGCCAGCAGCCTCCAAAGCGGAGCCACAGATACGCAGTATTTT
j_gene: TRBJ2-3
abundance: few
d_gene: .
v_gene: TRBV7-3

CDR3aa: CATSRGLPETQYF
CDR3nt: TGTGCCACTTCCCGGGGGCTACCAGAGACCCAGTACTTC
j_gene: TRBJ2-5
abundance: .
d_gene: .
v_gene: TRBV10-3

CDR3aa: CSARTGGMTDTQYF
CDR3nt: TGCAGCGCCCGGACTGGCGGGATGACAGATACGCAGTATTTT
j_gene: TRBJ2-3
abundance: many
d_gene: .
v_gene: TRBV29-1

CDR3aa: CASSASIQVHTEAFF
CDR3nt: TGTGCCAGCAGCGCGTCGATCCAGGTTCACACTGAAGCTTTCTTT
j_gene: TRBJ1-1
abundance: .
d_gene: .
v_gene: TRBV9

CDR3aa: CSAEIPSSYNEQFF
CDR3nt: TGCAGCGCCGAGATCCCTAGCTCCTACAATGAGCAGTTCTTC
j_gene: TRBJ2-1
abundance: few
d_gene: .
v_gene: TRBV29-1

CDR3aa: CASSPGHGYTF
CDR3nt: TGTGCCAGCAGTCCGGGACATGGCTACACCTTC
j_gene: TRBJ1-2
abundance: few
d_gene: .
v_gene: TRBV12-3/TRBV12-4

CDR3aa: CASSYGRGREQYF
CDR3nt: TGTGCCAGCAGTTACGGGAGAGGACGCGAGCAGTACTTC
j_gene: TRBJ2-7
abundance: many
d_gene: .
v_gene: TRBV28

CDR3aa: CASSLVSGAQPQHF
CDR3nt: TGCGCCAGCAGCTTGGTCTCAGGGGCCCAGCCCCAGCATTTT
j_gene: TRBJ1-5
abundance: .
d_gene: .
v_gene: TRBV5-1

CDR3aa: CAISDSGQGNTEAFF
CDR3nt: TGTGCCATCAGTGACTCGGGACAGGGGAACACTGAAGCTTTCTTT
j_gene: TRBJ1-1
abundance: many
d_gene: TRBD1
v_gene: TRBV10-3

CDR3aa: CSARDRLAGGPDTQYF
CDR3nt: TGCAGTGCTAGAGATCGACTAGCGGGGGGGCCAGATACGCAGTATTTT
j_gene: TRBJ2-3
abundance: .
d_gene: TRBD2
v_gene: TRBV20-1

CDR3aa: CASSLAFQRGYTF
CDR3nt: TGTGCCAGCAGCTTAGCGTTTCAGCGGGGCTACACCTTC
j_gene: TRBJ1-2
abundance: many
d_gene: .
v_gene: TRBV7-2

CDR3aa: CSAPGPSFYEQYF
CDR3nt: TGCAGTGCTCCGGGACCGTCCTTCTACGAGCAGTACTTC
j_gene: TRBJ2-7
abundance: few
d_gene: .
v_gene: TRBV20-1

CDR3aa: CASKMTSASSYEQYF
CDR3nt: TGTGCCAGCAAAATGACTAGCGCGAGCTCCTACGAGCAGTACTTC
j_gene: TRBJ2-7
abundance: many
d_gene: TRBD2
v_gene: TRBV6-5

CDR3aa: CSARDPGRHTEAFF
CDR3nt: TGCAGTGCTAGAGATCCCGGGCGTCACACTGAAGCTTTCTTT
j_gene: TRBJ1-1
abundance: .
d_gene: .
v_gene: TRBV20-1

CDR3aa: CSVEGTGVDYGYTF
CDR3nt: TGCAGCGTTGAAGGAACAGGGGTCGACTATGGCTACACCTTC
j_gene: TRBJ1-2
abundance: few
d_gene: TRBD1
v_gene: TRBV29-1

CDR3aa: CASSSGGLAGAGTDTQYF
CDR3nt: TGTGCCAGCAGCTCTGGAGGACTAGCGGGAGCCGGCACAGATACGCAGTATTTT
j_gene: TRBJ2-3
abundance: few
d_gene: TRBD2
v_gene: TRBV7-8

CDR3aa: CASSILTNTEAFF
CDR3nt: TGTGCCAGCAGCATCTTAACCAACACTGAAGCTTTCTTT
j_gene: TRBJ1-1
abundance: .
d_gene: .
v_gene: TRBV11-2

CDR3aa: CASSPVRDGANTGELFF
CDR3nt: TGTGCCAGCTCACCCGTCCGGGACGGCGCGAACACCGGGGAGCTGTTTTTT
j_gene: TRBJ2-2
abundance: few
d_gene: .
v_gene: TRBV18

CDR3aa: CASSYSKGMSNTEAFF
CDR3nt: TGTGCCAGCAGTTACTCGAAGGGAATGTCGAACACTGAAGCTTTCTTT
j_gene: TRBJ1-1
abundance: many
d_gene: .
v_gene: TRBV6-5

CDR3aa: CASSLVPGGAYEQYF
CDR3nt: TGTGCCAGCAGCTTAGTGCCAGGGGGAGCCTACGAGCAGTACTTC
j_gene: TRBJ2-7
abundance: many
d_gene: TRBD1
v_gene: TRBV7-2

CDR3aa: CSVVPAMNTEAFF
CDR3nt: TGCAGCGTTGTACCTGCGATGAACACTGAAGCTTTCTTT
j_gene: TRBJ1-1
abundance: .
d_gene: .
v_gene: TRBV29-1

CDR3aa: CASSRGQSDNEQFF
CDR3nt: TGTGCCAGCAGCCGTGGACAGTCCGACAATGAGCAGTTCTTC
j_gene: TRBJ2-1
abundance: few
d_gene: .
v_gene: TRBV7-8